Following are 6 T cell receptor beta chains from one sample sequenced in a study of STAT5B mutations in CD4+ large granular lymphocyte leukemia (dated by TCRdb to 2021 to 2024). Library prep was done by the immunoSEQ multiplex PCR assay. Not all clones reach the TCRdb copy of this immuneACCESS table, which keeps in-frame sequences only. Checked studies attribute under half of the gap to unresolved V genes and leave the rest unexplained. Recorded for this sample are approximately 31,000 clones; around 67% of them occurred a single time. The ten largest make up 2% of the sample. Sequencing input: CD4+ T cells from blood buffy coats. These receptors were obtained from a human donor in good health.

The chain links TRBV6-5 to TRBJ1-1; the D gene is possibly TRBD1 (6 bases). The V end lost 9 bases, the J end lost 0 bases, and 14 bases lay between the germline ends. The CDR3 runs to 14 residues. Germline lookup yields CDR1 MNHEY and CDR2 SVGAGI. The CDR3 DNA is TGTGCCAGTAGGGGAGGGGGGGTGAACACTGAAGCTTTCTTT. This codes for CASRGGGVNTEAFF.

J is TRBJ2-3 and V is TRBV5-1, with a possible D match to TRBD1 (6 bases). V lost 4 bases, J lost 5 bases, and 17 bases lay in between. Germline-derived CDR1 and CDR2 are SGHRS and YFSETQ. The CDR3 covers 15 residues. The CDR3: CASSRSHREGDTQYF. CDR3 bases: TGCGCCAGCAGCCGGAGTCACAGGGAAGGAGATACGCAGTATTTT.

The gene calls are TRBV9 and TRBJ1-1, with D unclear. The V gene's germline CDR1 is SGDLS and CDR2 YYNGEE. Trimming took 3 bases from V and 4 from J, leaving 10 bases between them. The CDR3 length is 13 residues. The CDR3, as DNA: TGTGCCAGCAGCGAGATCGGGGTCACTGAAGCTTTCTTT. Its protein is CASSEIGVTEAFF.

This clone showed up just a few times. This rearrangement joins TRBV7-2 to TRBJ2-1; 14 bases line up with TRBD2. Germline CDR1 and CDR2: SGHTA and FQGNSA. The CDR3 length is 15 residues. The V segment lost 5 bases and the J segment 14 bases; nucleotides outside the gene matches: 11. DNA of the CDR3: TGTGCCAGCAGCAACGGGACTAGCGGGGGCCCCGGGAAGTTCTTC. This sequence encodes CASSNGTSGGPGKFF.

The table lists this clone with a few counts. The chain employs TRBV2 and TRBJ1-6, with D uncertain. CDR3 length equals 15 residues. V was trimmed by 6 bases and J by 7 bases, leaving 16 bases between them. The germline gives CDR1 SNHLY, CDR2 FYNNEI. The CDR3 loop is CASRDGRGGNSPLHF. In DNA form, the CDR3 reads TGTGCCAGCAGGGACGGACGGGGTGGAAATTCACCCCTCCACTTT.

This clone was seen a single time. J is TRBJ2-5 and V is TRBV19; D is perhaps TRBD1 or TRBD2 (5 bases each). Germline V gene sequence: CDR1 LNHDA, CDR2 SQIVND (reference sequence). This CDR3 region has 12 residues. Trimming took 7 bases from V and 5 from J, leaving 11 bases between them. CDR3 protein: CASTTGRETQYF. As DNA, the CDR3 is TGTGCCAGTACAACGGGGCGCGAGACCCAGTACTTC.